This T cell receptor (beta chain) was retrieved from a study of immune evolution from preneoplasia to lung adenocarcinoma. Study results and limitations: Highest clonality occurred in KRAS-mutant, not EGFR-mutant or double wild-type, nodules.

This clone was observed a few times. Its cognate antigen is unknown. Resections took place in Japan or China from about 2014 to 2018. Nucleic acids came from premalignant or tumor cells enriched by macro-dissection. Sequencing used immunoSEQ multiplex PCR; TCRdb keeps in-frame clones, though not all of them. Of thousands of clones in the sample, 60% to 80% are singletons; the top ten hold under 20%. Germline CDR1 is SQVTM and CDR2 is ANQGSEA. CDR3 length: 11 amino acids. V lost 4 bases to trimming and J lost 8 bases, with 12 bases between them. The sequenced sample consisted of FFPE minimally invasive lung adenocarcinoma tissue. The chain uses TRBV29-1 and TRBJ2-7, with TRBD1 as a possible D gene (6 bases). This sequence originates from a person aged 55-80 years with lung adenocarcinoma. The CDR3 DNA follows: TGCAGCGTTGCTGTTGGGGGCCAGCAGTACTTC. The encoded protein is CSVAVGGQQYF.